The 3 T cell receptor beta chains given below trace back to one sample, sequenced in a study of CD8 T cells in Susac syndrome. Random hexamers were used to reverse transcribe roughly 0.5 to 1 ug of RNA. One entry per CDR3 protein results from TCRdb running MiXCR on the immunoSEQ multiplex PCR reads. The repertoire has approximately 180,000 distinct CDR3 sequences, about 94% of them found once; the top ten carry approximately 0.099%. Sample: CD4+ T cells from PBMCs. The receptors derive from a human donor with Susac syndrome.

The chain is built from TRBV5-1 and TRBJ2-1; TRBD1 matches at 10 bases. The V segment lost 4 bases and the J segment 9 bases; nucleotides outside the gene matches: 13. Germline loops: CDR1 SGHRS, CDR2 YFSETQ. The CDR3 spans 16 residues. For the CDR3, the DNA is TGCGCCAGCAGCGTTTCCGGGACAGGGGTGTTCGGTGAGCAGTTCTTC. It translates to CASSVSGTGVFGEQFF.

This rearrangement joins TRBV9 to TRBJ1-5; D is uncertain. CDR1 is SGDLS, CDR2 YYNGEE, per germline. Trimming removed 3 bases at V and 0 bases at J, with 10 bases between. This CDR3 is 15 amino acids long. CDR3 bases: TGTGCCAGCAGCGAGACATCGTATAGCAATCAGCCCCAGCATTTT. Its translation: CASSETSYSNQPQHF.

The chain has TRBV5-1 and TRBJ2-2; tentative D call: TRBD1 (6 bases). V shed 1 base and J shed 1 base, with 11 bases lying between them. CDR3 length equals 16 residues. Germline assignment: CDR1 SGHRS and CDR2 YFSETQ. CDR3 nucleotide sequence: TGCGCCAGCAGCTTGAACAGGGCCTTGAACACCGGGGAGCTGTTTTTT. Its protein product is CASSLNRALNTGELFF. The full variable domain, completed using reference TRBV5-1 and TRBJ2-2, is KAGVTQTPRYLIKTRGQQVTLSCSPISGHRSVSWYQQTPGQGLQFLFEYFSETQRNKGNFPGRFSGRQFSNSRSEMNVSTLELGDSALYLCASSLNRALNTGELFFGEGSRLTVL.